A few counts support the clone carrying this T cell receptor beta chain. Sequencing used immunoSEQ multiplex PCR; TCRdb keeps in-frame clones, though not all of them. The sample has 20,000 or so clones, 80% to 85% seen once. The data are from a study of OX40 agonist ivuxolimab in advanced cancers. The overall study: At 0.01 to 10 mg/kg, ivuxolimab was administered intravenously to patients every 2 weeks. Roughly two fifths of patients had received prior checkpoint inhibitor therapy.

The V end lost 3 bases, the J end lost 7 bases, and 13 bases lay between the germline ends. The CDR3 loop spans 13 amino acids. Germline values: CDR1 ENHRY, CDR2 SYGVKD. This chain uses TRBV10-3 with TRBJ2-7, with D possibly being TRBD1 or TRBD2 (6 bases each). The sequences come from CD4+ or CD8+ T cells sorted from blood, collected in a trial of the OX40 agonist ivuxolimab. The sequence was collected from an adult with an advanced solid tumor such as melanoma, head and neck, liver or kidney cancer. CDR3 protein: CAISDMGAGEQYF. CDR3 coding DNA: TGTGCCATCAGTGATATGGGGGCGGGGGAGCAGTACTTC.